This T cell receptor beta chain originates from a study of long-term antiretroviral therapy in people with HIV. At the survey level, the v3.0 immunoSEQ assay was run. TCRdb keeps only in-frame clones here, not all; method: immunoSEQ multiplex PCR. The data contain about 21,000 clones, about 82% of them seen just once; the ten biggest clones take up roughly 3.9%. Germline V gene lookup returns CDR1 SEHNR and CDR2 FQNEAQ (reference sequence). The CDR3 has 15 residues. With V trimmed by 3 bases and J by 1 base, 5 bases remained unmatched. This clonotype originated in a man younger than 35 with HIV. The specimen comprised unsorted PBMCs, sampled approximately 4 years after starting antiretroviral therapy. This chain uses TRBV7-9 with TRBJ2-7; TRBD2 matches at 8 bases. CDR3 sequence (DNA): TGTGCCAGCAGCTTTATCAGCGGGGGTTCCTACGAGCAGTACTTC. This encodes CASSFISGGSYEQYF.